These 31 T cell receptor beta chains share one sample of origin, sequenced in a study of identifying expanded T cells in peripheral blood (dated by TCRdb to about 2019). The library was produced with the immunoSEQ multiplex PCR assay. Held by TCRdb, this immuneACCESS table contains in-frame sequences only and omits some clones. Under half of the omission traces to an unresolved V gene where checked; the cause of the rest is unknown. The sample table records 100,000 or so clones; around 88% of these occur just once. The ten largest clonotypes hold about 17% of the sample. Specimen: blood. Every receptor here comes from a person aged 18-70 years in good health.

The rearrangement uses TRBV4-3 and TRBJ2-7; D perhaps matches TRBD1 (6 bases). Trimming removed 4 bases from V and 0 bases from J, with 22 bases in between. Germline assignment: CDR1 LGHNA and CDR2 YSLEER. This CDR3 spans 18 amino acids. The CDR3 sequence is CASSLRRSRAGASYEQYF. For the CDR3, the DNA is TGCGCCAGCAGCCTAAGACGGAGCAGGGCAGGGGCCTCCTACGAGCAGTACTTC.

Regarding this clone: Additional DNA sequences in this sample encode the identical CDR3. The chain employs TRBV18 and TRBJ2-5; D is perhaps TRBD1 or TRBD2 (5 bases each). CDR1 and CDR2 from the germline V gene are KGHSH and LQKENI. The V gene lost 1 base and the J gene lost 2 bases, with 5 bases spanning the gap. The CDR3 totals 13 residues. The CDR3 nucleotides read TGTGCCAGCTCACCACGGGGGCAAGAGACCCAGTACTTC. This encodes CASSPRGQETQYF. The full variable domain, its missing parts supplied by reference TRBV18 and TRBJ2-5, is NAGVMQNPRHLVRRRGQEARLRCSPMKGHSHVYWYRQLPEEGLKFMVYLQKENIIDESGMPKERFSAEFPKEGPSILRIQQVVRGDSAAYFCASSPRGQETQYFGPGTRLLVL.

This sequence joins TRBV6-5 and TRBJ1-1; 7 bases align to TRBD1. With V trimmed by 5 bases and J by 8 bases, 8 bases remained unmatched. CDR3 length: 13 amino acids. The germline V gene encodes CDR1 MNHEY and CDR2 SVGAGI. Here the CDR3 reads CASSPTGVGEAFF. The CDR3 coding sequence is TGTGCCAGCAGTCCTACAGGGGTAGGCGAAGCTTTCTTT.

This clone was detected only once. The chain carries TRBV7-9 and TRBJ2-3, with TRBD2 matching 8 bases. The CDR3 is 18 amino acids. Germline CDR1 SEHNR, CDR2 FQNEAQ (reference sequence). Trimming took 4 bases from V and 6 from J; bases not matched to a gene: 18. CDR3 in amino acids: CASSSPGRRGAYGDTQYF. Written as DNA, the CDR3 is TGTGCCAGCAGCTCCCCGGGGAGGCGGGGGGCCTACGGGGATACGCAGTATTTT.

This clone was found once. This rearrangement joins TRBV5-4 to TRBJ2-3; 8 positions agree with TRBD1. Germline CDR1 reads SGHNT; CDR2 reads YYREEE (reference sequence). CDR3 length: 14 residues. V gave up 4 bases and J gave up 1 base; unmatched junction bases: 2. CDR3 DNA: TGTGCCAGCAGCGTGGACAGGGGCACAGATACGCAGTATTTT. Amino acids: CASSVDRGTDTQYF.

The chain recombines TRBV28 with TRBJ1-1, with 12 positions matching TRBD1. CDR1 MDHEN and CDR2 SYDVKM come from the germline V gene. The CDR3 contains 15 residues. V shed 8 bases and J 4 bases; nucleotides not matched to a gene: 8. The CDR3 protein is CASLAGQGAFTEAFF. Here the CDR3 DNA reads TGTGCCAGCCTTGCGGGACAGGGGGCTTTCACTGAAGCTTTCTTT.

This clone was seen only a few times. V and J are TRBV9 and TRBJ1-5; unclear D gene. Germline V gives CDR1 SGDLS, CDR2 YYNGEE. V gave up 0 bases and J gave up 7 bases, with 8 bases separating them. This CDR3 spans 13 amino acids. CDR3 region: CASSVDIGQPQHF. Here the CDR3 DNA reads TGTGCCAGCAGCGTAGATATCGGCCAGCCCCAGCATTTT.

The gene calls are TRBV7-9 and TRBJ2-5; D may be TRBD1 or TRBD2 (5 bases each). CDR3 length: 16 residues. V lost 1 base, J lost 2 bases, and 14 bases lay in between. From germline, CDR1 is SEHNR and CDR2 FQNEAQ (reference sequence). CDR3 bases: TGTGCCAGCAGCTTAGAGGTGGGACGGCTACAAGAGACCCAGTACTTC. This encodes CASSLEVGRLQETQYF.

This rearrangement joins TRBV19 to TRBJ1-2, with D tentatively TRBD1 (5 bases). This CDR3 has 15 residues. The V end lost 6 bases, the J end lost 8 bases, and 22 bases lay between the germline ends. Germline V gene sequence: CDR1 LNHDA, CDR2 SQIVND (reference sequence). CDR3 loop: CASSLLRGSSGGYTF. Written as DNA, the CDR3 is TGTGCCAGTAGCCTACTTCGCGGGTCCTCAGGGGGCTACACCTTC. Supplemented by reference TRBV19 and TRBJ1-2, the full variable domain reads DGGITQSPKYLFRKEGQNVTLSCEQNLNHDAMYWYRQDPGQGLRLIYYSQIVNDFQKGDIAEGYSVSREKKESFPLTVTSAQKNPTAFYLCASSLLRGSSGGYTFGSGTRLTVV.

J is TRBJ1-5 and V is TRBV7-2; maybe TRBD1 (5 bases). This CDR3 spans 13 amino acids. V was clipped by 4 bases and J by 3 bases, with 7 bases between them. Per germline, CDR1 SGHTA and CDR2 FQGNSA. This CDR3 reads CASSSDTNQPQHF. The CDR3 DNA reads as TGTGCCAGCAGCTCGGACACCAATCAGCCCCAGCATTTT.

The V call is TRBV5-4, the J call TRBJ2-3; D gene ambiguous. The CDR3 totals 12 residues. CDR1 and CDR2 from the germline V gene are SGHNT and YYREEE (reference sequence). V shed 4 bases and J shed 2 bases, with 5 bases lying between them. CDR3 region: CASSQLTDTQYF. In nucleotides, the CDR3 is TGTGCCAGCAGCCAACTCACAGATACGCAGTATTTT.

This chain joins TRBV2 and TRBJ1-2; a possible D gene is TRBD1 (6 bases). Germline V lookup: CDR1 SNHLY, CDR2 FYNNEI. The CDR3 has 14 amino acids. The V end lost 8 bases, the J end lost 2 bases, and 15 bases lay between the germline ends. CDR3 in DNA: TGTGCCAGCCCAACCCCGGGACAAAACTATGGCTACACCTTC. Translation gives CASPTPGQNYGYTF.

The chain employs TRBV19 and TRBJ1-2, with TRBD1 matching 9 bases. The CDR3 sequence is 17 residues long. Germline trimming cut 3 bases from V and 0 bases from J; bases unmatched to any gene: 8. Germline assignment: CDR1 LNHDA and CDR2 SQIVND (reference sequence). This CDR3 is CASSIPTGGKANYGYTF. DNA for the CDR3: TGTGCCAGTAGTATCCCCACAGGGGGCAAAGCTAACTATGGCTACACCTTC.

In this sample, this clone turned up a few times. This sequence joins TRBV4-3 and TRBJ2-7; possible D gene TRBD2, 5 bases. The CDR3 runs to 15 residues. Trimming removed 1 base at V and 2 bases at J, with 12 bases between. CDR1 and CDR2 from the germline V gene are LGHNA and YSLEER. Here the CDR3 reads CASSQGRSGTYEQYF. CDR3 DNA sequence: TGCGCCAGCAGCCAAGGGCGAAGCGGTACCTACGAGCAGTACTTC.

The CDR3 region is CASSLVGRSMNTEAFF. CDR3 bases: TGTGCCAGCAGCTTGGTTGGGCGGTCCATGAACACTGAAGCTTTCTTT. The chain joins TRBV5-6 to TRBJ1-1; D not certain. Germline V CDR1 and CDR2: SGHDT, YYEEEE. This CDR3 has 16 amino acids. Trimming took 0 bases from V and 0 from J, leaving 12 bases between them.

J is TRBJ2-5 and V is TRBV7-2; perhaps TRBD2 as D (6 bases). Germline values: CDR1 SGHTA, CDR2 FQGNSA. This CDR3 is built from 17 residues. V was clipped by 1 base and J by 0 bases, with 15 bases between them. The CDR3 spells CASSLVRAGTYQETQYF. Written as DNA, the CDR3 is TGTGCCAGCAGCTTAGTTCGTGCGGGGACGTACCAAGAGACCCAGTACTTC. The full variable domain, rest sourced from reference TRBV7-2 and TRBJ2-5, is GAGVSQSPSNKVTEKGKDVELRCDPISGHTALYWYRQSLGQGLEFLIYFQGNSAPDKSGLPSDRFSAERTGGSVSTLTIQRTQQEDSAVYLCASSLVRAGTYQETQYFGPGTRLLVL.

The V gene is TRBV5-5, the J gene TRBJ2-7; D is possibly TRBD2 (5 bases). V was trimmed by 4 bases and J by 3 bases, leaving 14 bases between them. The CDR3 runs to 14 residues. CDR1 is SGHKS, CDR2 YYEKEE, per germline (reference sequence). In DNA form, the CDR3 reads TGTGCCAGCAGCCTGCGGGTCTTACTCTACGAGCAGTACTTC. It is translated as CASSLRVLLYEQYF.

The chain links TRBV7-6 to TRBJ2-7; 7 positions match TRBD1. V was pared by 1 base and J by 3 bases, with 6 bases of the junction left unmatched. The CDR3 consists of 15 residues. Germline V lookup: CDR1 SGHVS, CDR2 FNYEAQ. CDR3 nucleotides: TGTGCCAGCAGCTTAGATCCACAGGGGATCTACGAGCAGTACTTC. It specifies CASSLDPQGIYEQYF.

V usage is TRBV6-5 and J usage is TRBJ1-5; maybe TRBD1 (5 bases). V was shortened by 6 bases and J by 8 bases, with 14 bases between the two germline ends. The CDR3 consists of 13 residues. Looked up from germline, CDR1 is MNHEY and CDR2 is SVGAGI. This chain's CDR3 is CASRGSRGEPQHF. The CDR3 region has the DNA TGTGCCAGCAGGGGCTCTCGGGGCGAGCCCCAGCATTTT.

The J gene is TRBJ2-7, the V gene TRBV6-1, with D possibly TRBD2 on 5 matching bases. V was trimmed by 8 bases and J by 4 bases, leaving 9 bases between them. The CDR3 runs 11 residues. CDR1 MNHNS and CDR2 SASEGT come from the germline V gene. Written as DNA, the CDR3 is TGTGCCAGCGGAGGCCGATACGAGCAGTACTTC. Translating gives CASGGRYEQYF.

This clone came up once. The V gene is TRBV6-6, the J gene TRBJ1-1, with TRBD1 matching 9 bases. With 2 bases clipped from V and 3 bases from J, the junction kept 7 bases outside the gene matches. This CDR3 spans 16 amino acids. Germline assignment: CDR1 MNHNY and CDR2 SVGAGI (reference sequence). The CDR3 sequence is CASSYPAGTGYTEAFF. The CDR3 bases are TGTGCCAGCAGTTACCCGGCCGGGACAGGGTACACTGAAGCTTTCTTT.

Only a few counts were recorded for this clone. The chain has TRBV2 and TRBJ1-6, with TRBD1 matching 7 bases. Germline-derived CDR1 and CDR2 are SNHLY and FYNNEI. V gave up 7 bases and J gave up 9 bases; unmatched junction bases: 6. The CDR3 is made up of 13 amino acids. The CDR3 DNA reads as TGTGCCAGCAACCGAGACAGGGCTTCACCCCTCCACTTT. It translates to CASNRDRASPLHF.

This clone was detected only a few times. The chain has TRBV6-4 and TRBJ1-6; weak D call: TRBD1 (5 bases). Trimming pared 6 bases from V and 7 bases from J, leaving 10 bases between. The germline CDR1 and CDR2 sequences are MRHNA and SNTAGT. This CDR3 is 13 amino acids long. Here the CDR3 reads CASSGDGNSPLHF. In nucleotides, the CDR3 is TGTGCCAGCAGCGGGGACGGGAATTCACCCCTCCACTTT.

The chain is built from TRBV27 and TRBJ2-1; D ambiguous. The CDR3 sequence is 16 residues long. The V and J ends lost 1 base and 4 bases respectively, with 14 bases between them. The germline CDR1 and CDR2 sequences are MNHEY and SMNVEV (reference sequence). The CDR3 sequence is CASSLWPGNPYNEQFF. For the CDR3, the DNA is TGTGCCAGCAGTTTATGGCCGGGTAATCCGTACAATGAGCAGTTCTTC.

This sequence joins TRBV5-8 and TRBJ2-1, with D possibly TRBD1 on 5 matching bases. This CDR3 is 15 amino acids long. Germline values: CDR1 SGHTS, CDR2 YDEGEE. The V end was cut by 0 bases, the J end by 3 bases, with 10 bases between. The DNA of the CDR3 is TGTGCCAGCAGCTTGGGGACACTACTCTACAATGAGCAGTTCTTC. Amino acid sequence: CASSLGTLLYNEQFF.

The chain is built from TRBV29-1 and TRBJ2-7, with 9 bases lining up with TRBD1. V trimming: 6 bases; J trimming: 2 bases; junction bases outside the gene matches: 5. The germline V gene encodes CDR1 SQVTM and CDR2 ANQGSEA. There are 13 residues in the CDR3. CDR3 in amino acids: CSVGDRDTYEQYF. DNA of the CDR3: TGCAGCGTGGGGGACAGGGACACCTACGAGCAGTACTTC.

The chain uses TRBV2 and TRBJ2-1; D ambiguous. This CDR3 is built from 13 residues. Germline V gene sequence: CDR1 SNHLY, CDR2 FYNNEI. Trimming took 7 bases from V and 10 from J, leaving 17 bases between them. CDR3 nucleotides: TGTGCCAGCAAGGCCGTAGGGCCAGTAGAGCAGTTCTTC. Protein product: CASKAVGPVEQFF.

In its sample, this clone was seen a few times. J is TRBJ1-2 and V is TRBV19; weak D call: TRBD1 (5 bases). The germline gives CDR1 LNHDA, CDR2 SQIVND (reference sequence). V lost 6 bases, J lost 7 bases, and 12 bases lay in between. This CDR3 contains 12 residues. In nucleotides, the CDR3 is TGTGCCAGTAGGGGGGAGGGATTTGGCTACACCTTC. Protein: CASRGEGFGYTF.

This clone was counted once. This chain joins TRBV4-1 and TRBJ2-7, with unresolved D. V lost 4 bases and J lost 3, with 10 bases in between. The germline CDR1 and CDR2 sequences are MGHRA and YSYEKL. CDR3 size: 13 residues. The CDR3 sequence: CASSLRPNYEQYF. The CDR3 nucleotides read TGCGCCAGCAGCCTTCGACCTAACTACGAGCAGTACTTC.

The chain joins TRBV28 to TRBJ2-5, with D perhaps given as TRBD1 or TRBD2 (5 bases each). The CDR3 is 16 amino acids. The germline V and J ends were trimmed by 6 bases and 7 bases, with 24 bases remaining between them. Germline V gene sequence: CDR1 MDHEN, CDR2 SYDVKM. The CDR3 sequence: CASRPPPGPSRWTQYF. In nucleotides, the CDR3 is TGTGCCAGCAGACCGCCCCCGGGACCATCGAGATGGACCCAGTACTTC.

This clone showed up just once. The V call is TRBV4-1, the J call TRBJ2-4; D might be TRBD1 (6 bases). Trimming took 0 bases from V and 9 from J, leaving 18 bases between them. The CDR3 loop spans 16 amino acids. Germline CDR1 and CDR2: MGHRA and YSYEKL. This chain's CDR3 is CASSQEGRGVGSIQYF. The DNA of the CDR3 is TGCGCCAGCAGCCAAGAGGGCAGGGGAGTTGGTTCCATTCAGTACTTC.